This TCR beta chain was profiled in a study of blood T cell repertoires in COVID-19. Study-wide context: The analysed material was cDNA or gDNA that came from T cells, B-cell-depleted T cells, or PBMCs.

The method was immunoSEQ multiplex PCR; TCRdb's version includes in-frame clones alone and lacks a portion of them. Of approximately 120,000 clones in the sample, around 63% are singletons; the top ten hold 2% to 2.5%. J lost 4 bases, V lost 6 bases, and 8 bases had no gene match. CDR3 length: 16 residues. Germline CDR1 and CDR2: WNHNN and SYGVQD (reference sequence). Sample: peripheral blood. The receptor comes from a woman in her 70s with acute or convalescent COVID-19. The chain joins TRBV10-1 to TRBJ1-4; TRBD1 matches 10 bases. CDR3: CASRLTGGGDNEKLFF. The CDR3 DNA is TGCGCCAGCAGGTTGACAGGGGGCGGGGATAATGAAAAACTGTTTTTT.